This T cell receptor beta chain appears in the sequencing data of a study of shared clonotypes between healthy human individuals. Study-level results: In contrast to clonotypes shared by all four donors, non-shared clonotypes had lower generation probabilities. It was the few donors that limited the genetic and exposure-history diversity represented. The authors expected sequencing depth to affect clonotype sharing among donors.

Comment on this clone: Its antigen is still unknown.

The authors loaded roughly 200 ng DNA, roughly 33,000 T cell genomes, into sorted-subset replicate PCRs. Data came from immunoSEQ multiplex PCR; TCRdb stores just in-frame clones and leaves some out. The table shows roughly 2.6 million clones, with around nine tenths occurring only once. The sequence came from a man aged 18 to 29 in good health. Source material: naive CD4+ T cells sorted from blood. Subset reported: CD45RA+ positively selected.

The CDR3 bases are TGTGCCACCCGGGACGGTAATGAAAAACTGTTTTTT. Translation gives CATRDGNEKLFF. The chain uses TRBV2 and TRBJ1-4; a weak D match, TRBD1 (5 bases). The V end lost 10 bases, the J end lost 4 bases, and 10 bases lay between the germline ends. Germline V CDR1 and CDR2: SNHLY, FYNNEI. CDR3 length equals 12 residues.